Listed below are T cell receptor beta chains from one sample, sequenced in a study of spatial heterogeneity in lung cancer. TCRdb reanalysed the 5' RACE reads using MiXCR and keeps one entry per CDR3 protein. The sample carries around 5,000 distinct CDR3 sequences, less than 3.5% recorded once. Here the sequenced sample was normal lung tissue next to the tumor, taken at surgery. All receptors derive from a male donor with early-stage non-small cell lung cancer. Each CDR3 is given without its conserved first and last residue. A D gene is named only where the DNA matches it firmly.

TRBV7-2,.,ASCKETGELF
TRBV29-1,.,SVEQGFSYNEQF
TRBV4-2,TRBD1,ASSQADRGNNSPLN
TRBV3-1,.,ASSYRQNTEAF
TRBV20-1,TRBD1,SSGIFGTGDQDTQY
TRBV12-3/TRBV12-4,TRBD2,ASSSERLAGGVSETQY
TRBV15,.,ATSRGQEGNTIY
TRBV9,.,ASSVVAGAGNTIY
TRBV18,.,ASSPPGQPQH
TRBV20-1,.,SASDQDGYGYT